The entry below describes one T cell receptor beta chain. This clone was detected only once. No antigen is known for it. No much larger clonotype is one base removed from it; base qualities were not supplied. The CDR3 starts with the cysteine, ends with the phenylalanine, and has 12 residues. Only CDR3 DNA is held: 36 bases, read in frame from base 1. CDR1 is given as LNHDA and CDR2 as SQIVND, both from the germline V gene (reference sequence). V is pared back by 2 bases and J by 3 bases, with 3 bases lying between the germline termini. The library was generated by the immunoSEQ multiplex PCR assay. The table comes from immuneACCESS by way of TCRdb, which keeps in-frame sequences with V and J called. Part of the clones is missing from these tables; in studies checked, under half for an unresolved V gene and the rest for unknown reasons. A total of under 100,000 clones appear in this sample, about 88% of them only once. The top ten constitute about an eighth of the sample.

This sample is part of a study of control samples from healthy donors and cancer patients (dated by TCRdb to about 2020). The sequence derives from a woman between 70 and 85 years old in good health. The sequenced sample was blood. The chain couples TRBV19 to TRBJ2-3; the D gene cannot be resolved reliably. Here the CDR3 is given as CASSIRTDTQYF. The bases are TGTGCCAGTAGTATAAGGACAGATACGCAGTATTTT.